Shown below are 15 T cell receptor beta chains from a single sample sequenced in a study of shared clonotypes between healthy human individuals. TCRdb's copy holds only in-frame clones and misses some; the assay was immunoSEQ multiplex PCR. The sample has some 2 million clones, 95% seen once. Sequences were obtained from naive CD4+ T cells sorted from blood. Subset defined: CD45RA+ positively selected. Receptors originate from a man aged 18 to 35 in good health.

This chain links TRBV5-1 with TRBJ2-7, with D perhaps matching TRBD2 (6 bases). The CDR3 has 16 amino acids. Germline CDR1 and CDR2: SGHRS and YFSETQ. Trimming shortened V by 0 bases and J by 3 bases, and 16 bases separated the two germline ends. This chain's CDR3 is CASSLEASAGYYEQYF. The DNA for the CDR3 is TGCGCCAGCAGCTTGGAAGCGTCGGCGGGGTACTACGAGCAGTACTTC.

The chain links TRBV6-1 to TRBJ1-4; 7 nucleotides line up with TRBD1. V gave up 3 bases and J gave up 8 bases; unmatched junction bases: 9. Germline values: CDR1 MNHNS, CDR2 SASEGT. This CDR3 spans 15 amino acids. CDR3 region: CASSEREGAREKLFF. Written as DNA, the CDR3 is TGTGCCAGCAGTGAGAGGGAGGGGGCGCGGGAAAAACTGTTTTTT.

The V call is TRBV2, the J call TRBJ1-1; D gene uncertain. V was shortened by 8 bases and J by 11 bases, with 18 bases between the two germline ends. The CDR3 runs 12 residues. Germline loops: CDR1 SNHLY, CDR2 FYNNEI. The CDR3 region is CASETVTQDAFF. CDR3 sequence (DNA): TGTGCCAGCGAAACAGTAACTCAGGATGCTTTCTTT. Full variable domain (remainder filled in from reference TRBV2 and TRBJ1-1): EPEVTQTPSHQVTQMGQEVILRCVPISNHLYFYWYRQILGQKVEFLVSFYNNEISEKSEIFDDQFSVERPDGSNFTLKIRSTKLEDSAMYFCASETVTQDAFFGQGTRLTVV.

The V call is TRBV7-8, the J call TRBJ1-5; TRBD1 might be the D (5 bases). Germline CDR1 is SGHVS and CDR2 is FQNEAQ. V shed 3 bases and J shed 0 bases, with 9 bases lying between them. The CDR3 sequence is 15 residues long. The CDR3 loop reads CASSLGDYSNQPQHF. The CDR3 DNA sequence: TGTGCCAGCAGCTTGGGGGACTATAGCAATCAGCCCCAGCATTTT.

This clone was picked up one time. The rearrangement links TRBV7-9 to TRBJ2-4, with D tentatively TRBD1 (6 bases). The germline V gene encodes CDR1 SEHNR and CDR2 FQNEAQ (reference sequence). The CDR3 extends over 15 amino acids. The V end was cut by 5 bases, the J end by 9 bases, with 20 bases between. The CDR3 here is CASSPLDSNGGIQYF. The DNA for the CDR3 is TGTGCCAGCAGCCCTCTGGACAGTAATGGAGGCATTCAGTACTTC.

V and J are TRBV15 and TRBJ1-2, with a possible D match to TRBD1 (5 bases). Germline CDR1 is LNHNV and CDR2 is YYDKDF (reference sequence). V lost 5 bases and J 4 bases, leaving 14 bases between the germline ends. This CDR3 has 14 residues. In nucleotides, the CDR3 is TGTGCCACCAGCCCCGAGGGGAGGGCCTATGGCTACACCTTC. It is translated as CATSPEGRAYGYTF. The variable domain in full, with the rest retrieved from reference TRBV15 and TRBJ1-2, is DAMVIQNPRYQVTQFGKPVTLSCSQTLNHNVMYWYQQKSSQAPKLLFHYYDKDFNNEADTPDNFQSRRPNTSFCFLDIRSPGLGDTAMYLCATSPEGRAYGYTFGSGTRLTVV.

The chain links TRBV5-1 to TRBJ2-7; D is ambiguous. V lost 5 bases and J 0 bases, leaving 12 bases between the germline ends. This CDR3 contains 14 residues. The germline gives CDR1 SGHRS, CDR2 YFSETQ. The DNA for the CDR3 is TGCGCCAGCAGTGAGCTCCTGAGCTCCTACGAGCAGTACTTC. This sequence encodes CASSELLSSYEQYF.

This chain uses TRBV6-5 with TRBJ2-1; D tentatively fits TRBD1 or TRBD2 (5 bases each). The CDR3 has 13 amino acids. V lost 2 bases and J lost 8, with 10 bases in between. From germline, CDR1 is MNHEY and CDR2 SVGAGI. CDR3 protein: CASSYQVGDEQFF. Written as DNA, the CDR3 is TGTGCCAGCAGTTACCAGGTGGGGGATGAGCAGTTCTTC.

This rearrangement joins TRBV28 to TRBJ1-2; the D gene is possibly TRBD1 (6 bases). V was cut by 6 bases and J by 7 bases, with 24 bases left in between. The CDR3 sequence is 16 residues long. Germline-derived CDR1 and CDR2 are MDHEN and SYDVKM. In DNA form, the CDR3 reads TGTGCCAGCAGCTACCCCGGGGGGGGCCGGGGAGGTGGCTACACCTTC. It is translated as CASSYPGGGRGGGYTF.

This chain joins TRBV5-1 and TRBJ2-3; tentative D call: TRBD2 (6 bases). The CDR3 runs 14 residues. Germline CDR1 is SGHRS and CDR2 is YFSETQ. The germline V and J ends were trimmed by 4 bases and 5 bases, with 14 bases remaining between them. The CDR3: CASSLGGVLDTQYF. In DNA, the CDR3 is TGCGCCAGCAGCCTGGGCGGGGTATTAGATACGCAGTATTTT.

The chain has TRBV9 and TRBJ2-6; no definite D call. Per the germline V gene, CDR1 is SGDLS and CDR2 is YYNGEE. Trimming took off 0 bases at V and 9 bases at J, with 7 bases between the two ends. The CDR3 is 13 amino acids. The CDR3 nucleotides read TGTGCCAGCAGCGTAGTAGGAGTCAACGTCCTGACTTTC. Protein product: CASSVVGVNVLTF.

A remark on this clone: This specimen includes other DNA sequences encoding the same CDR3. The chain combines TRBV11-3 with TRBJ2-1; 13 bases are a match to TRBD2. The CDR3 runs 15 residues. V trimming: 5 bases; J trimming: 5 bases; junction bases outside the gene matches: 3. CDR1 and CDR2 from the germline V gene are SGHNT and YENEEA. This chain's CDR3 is CASSLGTSGNNEQFF. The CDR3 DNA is TGTGCCAGCAGCCTTGGGACTAGCGGGAACAATGAGCAGTTCTTC.

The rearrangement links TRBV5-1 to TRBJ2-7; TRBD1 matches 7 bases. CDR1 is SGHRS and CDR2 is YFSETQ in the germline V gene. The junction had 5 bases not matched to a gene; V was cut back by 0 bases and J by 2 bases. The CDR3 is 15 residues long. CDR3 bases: TGCGCCAGCAGCTTGGTGGGGGACAGTACCTACGAGCAGTACTTC. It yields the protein CASSLVGDSTYEQYF.

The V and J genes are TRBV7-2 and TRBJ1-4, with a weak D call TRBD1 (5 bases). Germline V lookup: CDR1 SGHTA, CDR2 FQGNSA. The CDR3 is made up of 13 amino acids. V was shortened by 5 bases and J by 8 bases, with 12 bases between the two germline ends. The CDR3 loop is CASSRRGGEKLFF. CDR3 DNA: TGTGCCAGCAGCCGGCGGGGGGGAGAAAAACTGTTTTTT.

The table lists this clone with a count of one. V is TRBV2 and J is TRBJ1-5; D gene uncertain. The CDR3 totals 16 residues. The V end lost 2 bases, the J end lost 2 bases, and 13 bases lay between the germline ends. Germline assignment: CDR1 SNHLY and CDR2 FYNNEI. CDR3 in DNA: TGTGCCAGCAGTGAAAGGTTGGGTAGTCGCAATCAGCCCCAGCATTTT. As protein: CASSERLGSRNQPQHF.